This TCR beta chain was captured in a study of T-cell memory formation after mild COVID-19. Study results and limitations: Confirmation was lacking for SARS-CoV-2 specificity of second-wave clones that peaked on day 37.

This clonotype was found a few times. Its specificity is not known. TCRdb recomputed calls from the 5' RACE reads with MiXCR, one row per CDR3 protein. The sample shows under 300,000 distinct CDR3 sequences, 8% to 10% of them seen only once. The germline V gene encodes CDR1 SGHRS and CDR2 YFSETQ. The J segment lost 0 bases and the V segment lost 0 bases, leaving 3 bases of the junction unmatched. The CDR3 covers 17 residues. This TCR was recovered from a man younger than 35 who had mild COVID-19 (a few samples of this study predate the infection). Cell type and time point are not known. V gene TRBV5-1 combines with J gene TRBJ1-6; 7 bases agree with TRBD1. The sequencing sample was made of PBMCs or a T cell subset sorted from them (not recorded which). CDR3 protein: CASSLGQGGSYNSPLHF. For the CDR3, the DNA is TGCGCCAGCAGCTTGGGGCAGGGGGGCTCCTATAATTCACCCCTCCACTTT.